This TCR beta chain comes out of a study of T-cell memory formation after mild COVID-19. The wider study: Largely donor-specific TCR clusters were found. General study findings and limits: Clones contracting day 15 to 85 were balanced CD4/CD8; later expanders leaned CD4+.

Constant-segment primers served in 5'RACE that generated TCR alpha and TCR beta cDNA libraries bearing sample barcodes and UMIs. One entry per CDR3 protein, called by TCRdb with MiXCR from the 5' RACE reads. Altogether about 90,000 distinct CDR3 sequences are present, about 13% being singletons, with the ten largest covering about 28%. The CDR3 spans 14 residues. The V gene's germline CDR1 is LGHDT and CDR2 YNNKEL (reference sequence). The germline V and J ends were trimmed by 4 bases and 2 bases, with 11 bases remaining between them. Regarding this clonotype: Its antigen is currently unknown.

The chain recombines TRBV3-1 with TRBJ2-5; weak D call: TRBD2 (5 bases). This receptor was taken from an adult woman who had mild COVID-19 (a few samples of this study predate the infection). Cell type and time point are not known. Sequencing was performed on PBMCs or a T cell subset sorted from them (not recorded which). In DNA, the CDR3 is TGTGCCAGCAGCCGTTTGGAGGAACAAGAGACCCAGTACTTC. It yields the protein CASSRLEEQETQYF.